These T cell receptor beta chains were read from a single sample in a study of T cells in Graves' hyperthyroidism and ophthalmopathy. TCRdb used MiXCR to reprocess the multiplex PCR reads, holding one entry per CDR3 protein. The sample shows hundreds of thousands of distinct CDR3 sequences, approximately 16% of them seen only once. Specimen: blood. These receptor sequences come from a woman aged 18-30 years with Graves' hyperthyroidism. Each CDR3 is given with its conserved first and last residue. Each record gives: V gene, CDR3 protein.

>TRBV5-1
CASSLALGEQPQHF
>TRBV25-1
CATGTGGGRGNSPLHF
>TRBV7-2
CASSLARGPGGADTQYF
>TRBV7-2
CASSLARTPYHGYTF
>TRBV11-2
CASSLTRSGGAFF
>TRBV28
CASSSPGTAKGDTQYF
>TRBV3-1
CASSQTLKTGGAYGYTF
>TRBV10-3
CAISESLRQGANEQYF
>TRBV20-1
CSARDGGGSYEQYF
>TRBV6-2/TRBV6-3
CASSARGTRVYEQYF
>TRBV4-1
CASSKRLGARETQYF
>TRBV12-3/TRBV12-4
CASSLAGRSYNEQFF
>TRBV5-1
CASSLGPGGRVLFGTDTQYF
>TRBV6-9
CASSYFPVAEQFF
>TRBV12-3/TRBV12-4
CATENQGAVNEQFF
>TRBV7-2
CASSYNGDTQYF
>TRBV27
CASSPVGAFRYGYTF
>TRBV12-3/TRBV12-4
CASSFGRSALSYEQYF
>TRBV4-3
CASSQIIRAGQETQYF
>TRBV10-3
CAITGGRGDTIYF
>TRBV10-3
CAINPGEGAKQYF
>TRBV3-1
CASSQEGRNYGYTF
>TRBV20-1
CSARSPYNEQFF
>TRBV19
CASRKGGEQYF
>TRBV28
CASTQLVWSGELFF
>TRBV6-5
CASSFRGGYGHTF
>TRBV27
CARTTDTQYF
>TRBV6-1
CASSEVSGQTYNEQFF
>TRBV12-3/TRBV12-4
CASSFGDSQPQHF
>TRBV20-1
CSASDLGGSYNEQFF
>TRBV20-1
CSVGTSGSWGTDTQYF
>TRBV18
CASSPPGQGGTGELFF
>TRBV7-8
CASSLHWVGGQETQYF
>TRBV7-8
CASSLAPQLQETQYF
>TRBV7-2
CASSLDTSGAYEQYF
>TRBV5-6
CASSTLRDVLGNEQFF
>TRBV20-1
CSASTGAEQYF
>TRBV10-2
CASGTFTEAFF
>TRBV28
CASSSTSYTDTQYF
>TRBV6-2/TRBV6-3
CASSYSIGSANYGYTF
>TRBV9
CASSVPGGQETQYF
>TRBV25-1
CASSEPGNTEAFF
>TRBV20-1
CSAKQRTGQETQYF
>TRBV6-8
CASSTGAKQYF
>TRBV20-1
CSVRGAGGIGNEQFF
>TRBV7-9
CASSLSFVHTDTQYF
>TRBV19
CASSIRDSGTSYEQYF
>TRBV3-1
CASRPAGGPYEQYF
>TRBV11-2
CASSPASGSAYEQYF
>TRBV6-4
CASSDLLAGGGETQYF
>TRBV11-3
CASSLERDYEQFF
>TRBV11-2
CASSTWGAGYNEQFF
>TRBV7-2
CASSRDRGPNEQFF
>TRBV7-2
CASSLSRTGLNTGELFF
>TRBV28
CASSANRDRNEKLFF